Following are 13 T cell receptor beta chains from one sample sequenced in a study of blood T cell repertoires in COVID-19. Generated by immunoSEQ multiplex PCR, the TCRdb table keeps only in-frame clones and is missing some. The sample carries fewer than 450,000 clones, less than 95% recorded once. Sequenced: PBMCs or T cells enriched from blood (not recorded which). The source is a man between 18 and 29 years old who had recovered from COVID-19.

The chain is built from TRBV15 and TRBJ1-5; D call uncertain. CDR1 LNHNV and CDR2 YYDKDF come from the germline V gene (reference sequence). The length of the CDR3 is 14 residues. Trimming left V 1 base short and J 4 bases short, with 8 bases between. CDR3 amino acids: CATSRGTGNQPQHF. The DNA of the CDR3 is TGTGCCACCAGCAGAGGGACGGGGAATCAGCCCCAGCATTTT.

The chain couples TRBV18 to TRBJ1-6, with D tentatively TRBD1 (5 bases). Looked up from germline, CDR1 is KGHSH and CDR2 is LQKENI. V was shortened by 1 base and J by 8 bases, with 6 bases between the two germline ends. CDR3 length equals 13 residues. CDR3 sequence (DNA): TGTGCCAGCTCACCACTAGGGGATTCACCCCTCCACTTT. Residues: CASSPLGDSPLHF.

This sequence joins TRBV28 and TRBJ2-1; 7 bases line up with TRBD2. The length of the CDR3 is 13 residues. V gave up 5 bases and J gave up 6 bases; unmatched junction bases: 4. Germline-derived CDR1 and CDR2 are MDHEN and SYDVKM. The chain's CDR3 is CASSGGTINEQFF. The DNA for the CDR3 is TGTGCCAGCAGTGGCGGGACTATCAATGAGCAGTTCTTC. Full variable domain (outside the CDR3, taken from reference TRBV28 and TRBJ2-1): DVKVTQSSRYLVKRTGEKVFLECVQDMDHENMFWYRQDPGLGLRLIYFSYDVKMKEKGDIPEGYSVSREKKERFSLILESASTNQTSMYLCASSGGTINEQFFGPGTRLTVL.

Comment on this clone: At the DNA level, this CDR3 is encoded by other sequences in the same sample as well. CDR3 in DNA: TGTGCCAGCAGCCCGGGACAGATGAACACTGAAGCTTTCTTT. This sequence encodes CASSPGQMNTEAFF. J is TRBJ1-1 and V is TRBV3-1 (or the pseudogene TRBV3-2); 7 positions agree with TRBD1. The germline gives CDR1 LGHDT, CDR2 YNNKEL (reference sequence). With V trimmed by 4 bases and J by 0 bases, 2 bases remained unmatched. This CDR3 contains 14 residues.

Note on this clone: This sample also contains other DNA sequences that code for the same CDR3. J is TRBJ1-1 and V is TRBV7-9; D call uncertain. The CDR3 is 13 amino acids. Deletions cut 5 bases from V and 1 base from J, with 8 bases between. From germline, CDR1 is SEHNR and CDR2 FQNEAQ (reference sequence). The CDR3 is CASSLSGNTEAFF. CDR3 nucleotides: TGTGCCAGCAGCCTCTCCGGGAACACTGAAGCTTTCTTT.

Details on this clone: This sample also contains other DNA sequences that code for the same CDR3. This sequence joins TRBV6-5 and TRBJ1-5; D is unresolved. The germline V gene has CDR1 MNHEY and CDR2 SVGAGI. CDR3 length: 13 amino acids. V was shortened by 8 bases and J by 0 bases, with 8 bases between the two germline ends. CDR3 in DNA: TGTGCCAGCCGGGTCTCTAGCAATCAGCCCCAGCATTTT. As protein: CASRVSSNQPQHF.

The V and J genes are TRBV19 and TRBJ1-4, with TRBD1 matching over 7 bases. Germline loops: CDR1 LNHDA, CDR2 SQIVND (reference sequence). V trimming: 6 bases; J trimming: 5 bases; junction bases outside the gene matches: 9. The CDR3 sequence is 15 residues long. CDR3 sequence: CASSRRQGQNEKLFF. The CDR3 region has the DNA TGTGCCAGTAGCCGGCGACAGGGTCAAAATGAAAAACTGTTTTTT.

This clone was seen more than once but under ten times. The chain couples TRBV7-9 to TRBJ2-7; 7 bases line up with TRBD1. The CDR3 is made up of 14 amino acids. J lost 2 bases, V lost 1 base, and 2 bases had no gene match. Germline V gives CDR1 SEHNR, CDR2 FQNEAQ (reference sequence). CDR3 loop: CASSLEQGPYEQYF. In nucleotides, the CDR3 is TGTGCCAGCAGCTTAGAACAGGGGCCCTACGAGCAGTACTTC.

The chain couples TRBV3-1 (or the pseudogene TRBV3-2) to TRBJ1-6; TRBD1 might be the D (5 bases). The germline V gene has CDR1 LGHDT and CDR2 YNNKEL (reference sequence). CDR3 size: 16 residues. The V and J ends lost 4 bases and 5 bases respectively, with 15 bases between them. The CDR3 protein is CASSLRQPANNSPLHF. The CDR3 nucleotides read TGTGCCAGCAGCCTTCGACAGCCTGCTAATAATTCACCCCTCCACTTT.

The DNA for the CDR3 is TGTGCCAGCAGCTTTGACAGTTCAGAGTCCTACGAGCAGTACTTC. This codes for CASSFDSSESYEQYF. This chain uses TRBV5-4 with TRBJ2-7, with a possible D match to TRBD1 (5 bases). CDR1 SGHNT and CDR2 YYREEE come from the germline V gene (reference sequence). CDR3 size: 15 residues. V lost 2 bases, J lost 1 base, and 13 bases lay in between.

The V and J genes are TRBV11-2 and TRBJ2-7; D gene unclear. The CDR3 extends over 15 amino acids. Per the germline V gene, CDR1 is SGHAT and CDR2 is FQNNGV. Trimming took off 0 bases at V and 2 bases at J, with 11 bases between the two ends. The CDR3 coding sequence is TGTGCCAGCAGCTTAGAGACTCAATATACCTACGAGCAGTACTTC. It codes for CASSLETQYTYEQYF.

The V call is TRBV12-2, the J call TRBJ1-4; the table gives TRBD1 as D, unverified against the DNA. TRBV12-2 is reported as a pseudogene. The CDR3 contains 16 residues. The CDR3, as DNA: TGTGCAAGTCGCTTAGTTATGGGGCCGACGGGTGAAAAACTGTTTTTT. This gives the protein CASRLVMGPTGEKLFF.

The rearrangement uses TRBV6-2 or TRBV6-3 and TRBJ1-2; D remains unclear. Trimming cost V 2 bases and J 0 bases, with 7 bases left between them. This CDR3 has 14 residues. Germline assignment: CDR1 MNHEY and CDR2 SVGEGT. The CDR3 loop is CASSYGAPNYGYTF. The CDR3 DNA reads TGTGCCAGCAGTTACGGAGCCCCTAACTATGGCTACACCTTC.